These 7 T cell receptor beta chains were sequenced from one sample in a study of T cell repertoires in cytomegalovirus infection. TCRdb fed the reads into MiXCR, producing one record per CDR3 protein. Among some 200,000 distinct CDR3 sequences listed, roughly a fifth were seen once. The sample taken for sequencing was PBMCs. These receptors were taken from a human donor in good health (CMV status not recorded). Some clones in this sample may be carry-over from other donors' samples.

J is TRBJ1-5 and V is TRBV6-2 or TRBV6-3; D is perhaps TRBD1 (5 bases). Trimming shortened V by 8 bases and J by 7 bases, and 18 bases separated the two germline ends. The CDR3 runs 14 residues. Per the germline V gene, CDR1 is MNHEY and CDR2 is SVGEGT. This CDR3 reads CASALAGGGQPQHF. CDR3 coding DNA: TGTGCCAGCGCCCTAGCCGGGGGGGGACAGCCCCAGCATTTT.

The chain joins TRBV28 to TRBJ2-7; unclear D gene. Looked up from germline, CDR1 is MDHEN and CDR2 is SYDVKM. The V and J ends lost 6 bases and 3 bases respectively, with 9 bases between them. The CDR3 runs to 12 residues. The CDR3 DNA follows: TGTGCCAGCAGGTTAAATAACTACGAGCAGTACTTC. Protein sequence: CASRLNNYEQYF.

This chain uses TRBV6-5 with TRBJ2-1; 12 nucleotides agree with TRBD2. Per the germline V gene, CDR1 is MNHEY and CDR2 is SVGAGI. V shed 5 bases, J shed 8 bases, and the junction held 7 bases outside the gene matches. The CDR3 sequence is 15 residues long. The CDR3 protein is CASSPPTSGSDEQFF. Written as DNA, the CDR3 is TGTGCCAGCAGTCCTCCGACTAGCGGGAGCGATGAGCAGTTCTTC.

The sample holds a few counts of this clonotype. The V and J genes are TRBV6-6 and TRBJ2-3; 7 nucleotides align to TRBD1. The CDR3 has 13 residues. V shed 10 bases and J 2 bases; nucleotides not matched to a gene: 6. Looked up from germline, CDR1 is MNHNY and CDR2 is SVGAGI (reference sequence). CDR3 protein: CATGTDPTDTQYF. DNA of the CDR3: TGTGCCACCGGGACAGACCCCACAGATACGCAGTATTTT.

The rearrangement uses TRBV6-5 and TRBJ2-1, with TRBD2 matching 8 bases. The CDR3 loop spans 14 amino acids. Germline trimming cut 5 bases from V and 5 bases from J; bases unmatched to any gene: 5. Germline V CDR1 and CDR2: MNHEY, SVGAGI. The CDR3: CASSLPGGHNEQFF. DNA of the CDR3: TGTGCCAGCAGTCTTCCGGGGGGGCACAATGAGCAGTTCTTC.

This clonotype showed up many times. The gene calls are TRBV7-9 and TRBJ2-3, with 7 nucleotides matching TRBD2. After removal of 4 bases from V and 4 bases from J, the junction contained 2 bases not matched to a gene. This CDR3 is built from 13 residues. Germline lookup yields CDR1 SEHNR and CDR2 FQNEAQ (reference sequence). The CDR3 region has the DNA TGTGCCAGCAGCTGGACTAGTGCAGATACGCAGTATTTT. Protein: CASSWTSADTQYF.

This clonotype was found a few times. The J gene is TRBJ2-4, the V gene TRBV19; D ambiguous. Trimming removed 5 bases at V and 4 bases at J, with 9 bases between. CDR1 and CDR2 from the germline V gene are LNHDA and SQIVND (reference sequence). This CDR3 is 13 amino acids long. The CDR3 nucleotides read TGTGCCAGTAGTCTGGACCGAAAAAACATTCAGTACTTC. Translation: CASSLDRKNIQYF.